This TCR beta chain appears in the sequencing data of a study of identical twins. Addition of a universal primer site occurred through template switching, and cDNA carried unique molecular identifiers. TCRdb ran MiXCR on the 5' RACE reads and lists one entry per CDR3 protein. Seen here are 400,000 to 500,000 distinct CDR3 sequences, roughly 13% observed once, and the top ten hold more than 0.8%. Trimming left V 0 bases short and J 11 bases short, with 14 bases between. CDR1 SGDLS and CDR2 YYNGEE come from the germline V gene. The CDR3 totals 14 residues. The sample was also linked to a second study, of yellow fever vaccine responses in identical twins.

Source material: CD4+ T cells sorted from blood. V is TRBV9 and J is TRBJ2-2; D is perhaps TRBD1 or TRBD2 (5 bases each). The sequence came from a woman aged 18-29 years in good health. The CDR3 DNA is TGTGCCAGCAGCGTAGAAGCAGGGACGTTTGAGCTGTTTTTT. Translating it yields CASSVEAGTFELFF.